Sequencing of this TCR beta chain was carried out in a study of cytomegalovirus exposure and HLA in healthy donors. Germline V gives CDR1 SGHVS, CDR2 FNYEAQ. V gave up 2 bases and J gave up 7 bases, with 18 bases separating them. The CDR3 length is 16 residues. In the PCR, 60 Vbeta and 13 Jbeta primers were used. TCRdb's copy holds only in-frame clones and misses some; the assay was immunoSEQ multiplex PCR. The data show some 150,000 clones, 75% to 80% seen once. The count of this clone is one. The genes are TRBV7-6 and TRBJ1-5; the D gene is possibly TRBD1 (5 bases). This TCR derives from a man in his forties or fifties in good health and CMV-seropositive. The sample consisted of PBMCs. The DNA for the CDR3 is TGTGCCAGCAGCTTAAAGGCAGGGCGCACTGGGCAGCCCCAGCATTTT. This gives the protein CASSLKAGRTGQPQHF. Based on the CDR3 plus reference TRBV7-6 and TRBJ1-5, the full variable domain is GAGVSQSPRYKVTKRGQDVALRCDPISGHVSLYWYRQALGQGPEFLTYFNYEAQQDKSGLPNDRFSAERPEGSISTLTIQRTEQRDSAMYRCASSLKAGRTGQPQHFGDGTRLSIL.